This TCR beta chain originates from a study of T cell repertoires in cytomegalovirus infection. Study background: The study used recently identified HLA-C-restricted and well-studied HLA-B-restricted CMV epitopes. CMV infection and matching HLA type were both indicated by public TCR beta signatures.

Study-wide results and limits: Cumulative public TCR beta family frequency identified CMV carriers with the relevant HLA. Ex vivo, HLA-C-restricted CMV-specific TCR beta clonotypes prevailed over the rest of the response.

TCRdb fed the reads into MiXCR, producing one record per CDR3 protein. Of about 920,000 distinct CDR3 sequences listed, 25% to 40% are singletons. A word on this clonotype: Its specificity is not known.

This CDR3 region has 11 residues. The V end was cut by 6 bases, the J end by 7 bases, with 7 bases between. Germline CDR1 and CDR2: LNHDA and SQIVND (reference sequence). This specimen was cultured CD8+ T cells from PBMCs, taken from culture after CMV antigen stimulation. This TCR derives from a human donor in good health (CMV status not recorded). Some clones in this sample may be carry-over from other donors' samples. The rearrangement uses TRBV19 and TRBJ2-1; D is ambiguous. The CDR3 sequence: CASRELNEQFF. In nucleotides, the CDR3 is TGTGCCAGTAGGGAGCTGAATGAGCAGTTCTTC.